This TCR beta chain was recorded in a study of OX40 agonist ivuxolimab in advanced cancers. As regards this clone: What it binds is not known.

Findings and caveats of the study: The study observed clonal expansion of CD4+ and CD8+ blood T cells by week 6 at 0.1 to 3.0 mg/kg. Patients with a partial response at 0.1-3.0 mg/kg had among the lowest clonal expansion.

Repertoires were generated with immunoSEQ multiplex PCR, while TCRdb's copy carries only in-frame clones and drops some. This table holds 97,000 or so clones, nearly 90% found once. The receptor was derived from an adult with an advanced solid tumor such as melanoma, head and neck, liver or kidney cancer. Here the sequenced sample was CD4+ or CD8+ T cells sorted from blood, taken in a trial of the OX40 agonist ivuxolimab.

The CDR3 DNA is TGCGCCAGCAGCCAGGGCAGCGCCTATGGCTACACCTTC. Its translation: CASSQGSAYGYTF. The V call is TRBV4-1, the J call TRBJ1-2; D is uncertain. V dropped 3 bases and J dropped 4 bases, with 9 bases sitting between them. CDR3 length: 13 amino acids. Germline CDR1 MGHRA, CDR2 YSYEKL.